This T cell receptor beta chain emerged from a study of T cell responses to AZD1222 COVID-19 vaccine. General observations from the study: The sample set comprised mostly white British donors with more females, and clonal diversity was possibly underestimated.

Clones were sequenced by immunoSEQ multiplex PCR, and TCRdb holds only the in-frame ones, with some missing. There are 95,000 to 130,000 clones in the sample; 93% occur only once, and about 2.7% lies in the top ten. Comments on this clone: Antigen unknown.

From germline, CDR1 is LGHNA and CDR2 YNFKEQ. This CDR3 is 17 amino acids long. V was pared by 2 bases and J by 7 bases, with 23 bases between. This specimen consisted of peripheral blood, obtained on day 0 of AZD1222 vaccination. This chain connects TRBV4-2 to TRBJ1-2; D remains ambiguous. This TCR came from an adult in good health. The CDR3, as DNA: TGTGCCAGCAGCCAAAGACCCCACACTGATCTGGGAGGTGGCTACACCTTC. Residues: CASSQRPHTDLGGGYTF.